The 3 T cell receptor beta chains reported below all come from one sample, sequenced in a study of blood T cell repertoires in COVID-19. TCRdb's copy holds only in-frame clones and misses some; the assay was immunoSEQ multiplex PCR. The table lists about 20,000 clones, approximately 81% of them singletons. The sequencing sample was made of peripheral blood. Every receptor here comes from a human donor with active COVID-19. The donor label of this sample is uncertain.

The chain combines TRBV2 with TRBJ1-4, with a possible D match to TRBD1 (5 bases). The CDR3 extends over 14 amino acids. The germline V and J ends were trimmed by 8 bases and 8 bases, with 18 bases remaining between them. Per the germline V gene, CDR1 is SNHLY and CDR2 is FYNNEI. The CDR3 nucleotides read TGTGCCAGCGGGGCGAGTGAGGCGGTGGAAAAACTGTTTTTT. The encoded protein is CASGASEAVEKLFF.

This clone has only one observation. This sequence joins TRBV6-4 and TRBJ2-7, with D tentatively TRBD1 (5 bases). The CDR3 sequence is 14 residues long. Germline-derived CDR1 and CDR2 are MRHNA and SNTAGT. Between the trimmed V and J ends, which lost 0 bases and 3 bases, there was a span of 9 bases. As DNA, the CDR3 is TGTGCCAGCAGTGACTCTGAGGACAACTACGAGCAGTACTTC. This sequence encodes CASSDSEDNYEQYF.

The table lists this clone with a count of one. This chain connects TRBV6-1 to TRBJ1-2; D is ambiguous. The germline V and J ends were trimmed by 2 bases and 5 bases, with 6 bases remaining between them. Germline-derived CDR1 and CDR2 are MNHNS and SASEGT. The CDR3 sequence is 12 residues long. CDR3 nucleotide sequence: TGTGCCAGCAGTGAAAGAGGGTATGGCTACACCTTC. Its translation is CASSERGYGYTF.